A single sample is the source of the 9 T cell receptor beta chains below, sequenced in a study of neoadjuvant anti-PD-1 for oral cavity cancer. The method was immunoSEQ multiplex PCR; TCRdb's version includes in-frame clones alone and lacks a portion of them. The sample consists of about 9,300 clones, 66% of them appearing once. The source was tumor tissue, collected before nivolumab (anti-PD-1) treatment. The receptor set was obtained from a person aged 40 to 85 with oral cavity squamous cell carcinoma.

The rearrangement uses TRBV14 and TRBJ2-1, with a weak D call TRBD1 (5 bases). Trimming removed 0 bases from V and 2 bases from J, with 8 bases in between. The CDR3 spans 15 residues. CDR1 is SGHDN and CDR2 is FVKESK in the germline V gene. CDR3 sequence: CASSQEWGPYNEQFF. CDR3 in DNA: TGTGCCAGCAGCCAAGAATGGGGCCCCTACAATGAGCAGTTCTTC.

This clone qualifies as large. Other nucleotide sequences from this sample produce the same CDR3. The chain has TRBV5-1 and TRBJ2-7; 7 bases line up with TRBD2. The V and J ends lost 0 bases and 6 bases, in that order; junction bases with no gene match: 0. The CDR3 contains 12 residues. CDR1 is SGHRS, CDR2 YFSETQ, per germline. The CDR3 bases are TGCGCCAGCAGCTTGGCGGGAGGCGAGCAGTACTTC. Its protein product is CASSLAGGEQYF.

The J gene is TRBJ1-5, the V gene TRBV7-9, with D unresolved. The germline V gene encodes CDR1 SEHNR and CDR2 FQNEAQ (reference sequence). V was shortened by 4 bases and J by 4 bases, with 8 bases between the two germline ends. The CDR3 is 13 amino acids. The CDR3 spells CASSSGPNQPQHF. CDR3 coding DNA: TGTGCCAGCAGCTCCGGGCCGAATCAGCCCCAGCATTTT.

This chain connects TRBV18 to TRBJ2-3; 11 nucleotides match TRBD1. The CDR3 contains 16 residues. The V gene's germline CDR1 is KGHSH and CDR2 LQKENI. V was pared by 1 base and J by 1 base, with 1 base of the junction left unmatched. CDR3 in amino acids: CASSPRTGGGTDTQYF. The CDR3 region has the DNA TGTGCCAGCTCACCACGGACAGGGGGCGGCACAGATACGCAGTATTTT.

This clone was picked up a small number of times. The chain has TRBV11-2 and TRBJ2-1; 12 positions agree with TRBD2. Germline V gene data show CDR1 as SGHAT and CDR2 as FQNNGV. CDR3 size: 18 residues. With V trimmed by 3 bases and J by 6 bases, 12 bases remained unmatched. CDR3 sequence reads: CASSLGLSSGRVGNEQFF. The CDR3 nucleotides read TGTGCCAGCAGCTTGGGGTTGTCTAGCGGGAGGGTGGGCAATGAGCAGTTCTTC.

CDR3 protein: CASSDFQGRSTDTQYF. CDR3 nucleotide sequence: TGTGCCAGCAGTGATTTCCAGGGGAGGAGCACAGATACGCAGTATTTT. The rearrangement uses TRBV6-1 and TRBJ2-3, with D perhaps assigned TRBD1 or TRBD2 (6 bases each). This CDR3 has 16 amino acids. V was cut by 3 bases and J by 0 bases, with 13 bases left in between. The V gene's germline CDR1 is MNHNS and CDR2 SASEGT.

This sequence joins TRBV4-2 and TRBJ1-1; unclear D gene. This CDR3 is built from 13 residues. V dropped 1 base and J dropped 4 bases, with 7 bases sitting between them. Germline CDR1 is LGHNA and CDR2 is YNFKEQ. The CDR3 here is CASSQAGITEAFF. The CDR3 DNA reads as TGTGCCAGCAGCCAAGCTGGGATCACTGAAGCTTTCTTT.

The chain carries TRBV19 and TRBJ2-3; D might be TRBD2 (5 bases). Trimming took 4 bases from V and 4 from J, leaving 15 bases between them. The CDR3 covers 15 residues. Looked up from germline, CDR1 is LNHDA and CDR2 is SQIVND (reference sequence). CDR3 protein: CASSTPNAGADTQYF. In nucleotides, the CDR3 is TGTGCCAGTAGTACCCCCAACGCCGGGGCAGATACGCAGTATTTT.

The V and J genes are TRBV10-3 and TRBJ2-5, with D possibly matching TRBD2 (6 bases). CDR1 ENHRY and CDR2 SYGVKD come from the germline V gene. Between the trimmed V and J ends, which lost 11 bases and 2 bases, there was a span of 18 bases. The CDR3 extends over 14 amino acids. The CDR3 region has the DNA TGTGCCGGCTCAGCGGGTCCTCGGCAAGAGACCCAGTACTTC. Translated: CAGSAGPRQETQYF.